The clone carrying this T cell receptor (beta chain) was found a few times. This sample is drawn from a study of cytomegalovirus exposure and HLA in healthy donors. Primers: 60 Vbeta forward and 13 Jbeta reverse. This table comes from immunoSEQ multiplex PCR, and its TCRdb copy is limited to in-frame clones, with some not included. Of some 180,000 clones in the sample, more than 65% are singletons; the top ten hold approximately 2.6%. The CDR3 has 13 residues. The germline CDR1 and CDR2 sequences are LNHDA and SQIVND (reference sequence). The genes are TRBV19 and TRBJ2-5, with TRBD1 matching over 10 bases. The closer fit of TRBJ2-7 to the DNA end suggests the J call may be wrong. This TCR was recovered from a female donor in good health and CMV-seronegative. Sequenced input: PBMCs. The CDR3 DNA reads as TGTGCCAGCACCGGGACAGGGGCCTACGAGCAGTACTTC. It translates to CASTGTGAYEQYF.